This TCR beta chain was observed in a study of circulating and synovial CD4+ cells in juvenile arthritis. Here immunoSEQ multiplex PCR was the method, and the copy in TCRdb shows in-frame clones only, minus some. There are some 35,000 clones in the sample; just under 95% occur only once, and around 0.64% lies in the top ten. Points from the study as a whole: Bulk blood CD4 samples held at least an order of magnitude more or fewer genomes than CPL. Deeper sequencing increased measured overlap with synovial clonotypes.

A remark on this clone: Antigen specificity is unknown.

The CDR3 runs to 13 residues. Trimming removed 3 bases at V and 6 bases at J, with 12 bases between. Looked up from germline, CDR1 is SEHNR and CDR2 is FQNEAQ (reference sequence). This chain uses TRBV7-9 with TRBJ2-7; maybe TRBD1 (6 bases). The sequence was collected from a human donor with juvenile idiopathic arthritis. The specimen was CD4+ T cells from blood. CDR3 in amino acids: CASSLITGSEQYF. The CDR3 DNA sequence: TGTGCCAGCAGCTTGATCACAGGGTCCGAGCAGTACTTC.